This T cell receptor beta chain emerged from a study of blood T cell repertoires in COVID-19. About the study: From the United States, Italy and Spain came samples of acute and convalescent COVID-19. T cells, B-cell-depleted T cells, or PBMCs provided the cDNA or gDNA that served as material.

Germline CDR1 and CDR2: LNHDA and SQIVND (reference sequence). V gave up 3 bases and J gave up 4 bases, with 20 bases separating them. There are 17 residues in the CDR3. TCRdb's table, derived via immunoSEQ multiplex PCR, lists solely in-frame clones and lacks some. This table holds roughly 500,000 clones, less than 90% found once. In terms of age and location, participants ranged from roughly 18 to 95 years and lived in about two dozen US areas. Recovery among Cohort 3 donors was established by two negative PCRs, clearance, or symptom resolution. This receptor was taken from a woman aged 55 to 70 who had recovered from COVID-19. The V gene is TRBV19, the J gene TRBJ2-3; TRBD1 is a possible D gene (5 bases). Sequencing was performed on PBMCs or T cells enriched from blood (not recorded which). CDR3 region: CASSITQAVRRADTQYF. CDR3 nucleotides: TGTGCCAGTAGTATCACACAGGCGGTCCGTAGGGCAGATACGCAGTATTTT.